The 16 T cell receptor beta chains below were found in one sample sequenced in a study of PD-L1 blockade in urothelial cancer (dated by TCRdb to 2015 to 2018). Libraries were built with the immunoSEQ multiplex PCR assay. TCRdb re-hosts the immuneACCESS table, in-frame sequences only. Its copies lack some clones; in the studies checked, an unresolved V gene accounts for under half of them, and the cause for the rest is not known. This sample comprises about 82,000 clones, about 90% of them detected only once. Of the sample, 4.5% to 6.5% falls within the top ten clones. Sequenced material: PBMCs, taken around atezolizumab (anti-PD-L1) treatment. Every receptor here comes from a woman in her 70s with urothelial cancer.

V usage is TRBV29-1 and J usage is TRBJ1-1; the match to TRBD1 covers 10 bases. Germline CDR1 reads SQVTM; CDR2 reads ANQGSEA. Losses at the gene ends were 7 bases for V and 4 bases for J; bases not matched to a gene: 12. CDR3 size: 15 residues. This CDR3 is CSAILTGGTSTEAFF. CDR3 nucleotides: TGCAGCGCCATCCTGACAGGGGGCACGTCCACTGAAGCTTTCTTT.

In this sample, this clone turned up a few times. The chain uses TRBV11-2 and TRBJ2-1; 8 bases fit TRBD1. Per the germline V gene, CDR1 is SGHAT and CDR2 is FQNNGV. Losses at the gene ends were 8 bases for V and 0 bases for J; bases not matched to a gene: 12. The CDR3 extends over 17 amino acids. The CDR3 nucleotides are TGTGCCAGCGGCAGGGGGCGAGGCAGGAGCTCCTACAATGAGCAGTTCTTC. Encoded protein: CASGRGRGRSSYNEQFF.

The chain recombines TRBV7-2 with TRBJ2-7; 8 bases agree with TRBD1. The germline CDR1 and CDR2 sequences are SGHTA and FQGNSA. V lost 5 bases to trimming and J lost 9 bases; unmatched junction nucleotides: 6. This CDR3 has 12 amino acids. The DNA of the CDR3 is TGTGCCAGCAGCCTCGACAGGGGATGGCAGTACTTC. Amino acid sequence: CASSLDRGWQYF.

The rearrangement uses TRBV30 and TRBJ1-1; D is uncertain. CDR3 size: 11 residues. CDR1 and CDR2 from the germline V gene are GTSNPN and SVGIG (reference sequence). V gave up 6 bases and J gave up 11 bases, with 16 bases separating them. Here the CDR3 reads CACQLYPKAFF. CDR3 DNA: TGTGCCTGCCAACTCTATCCTAAGGCTTTCTTT.

This clone has a single count. V is TRBV27 and J is TRBJ1-1; 8 bases are a match to TRBD1. This CDR3 is built from 17 residues. Germline-derived CDR1 and CDR2 are MNHEY and SMNVEV (reference sequence). V shed 5 bases and J 1 base; nucleotides not matched to a gene: 12. CDR3 DNA: TGTGCCAGCAGTCCCCTTTGGGACAGGTGGGGGAACACTGAAGCTTTCTTT. This translates into CASSPLWDRWGNTEAFF.

The gene calls are TRBV15 and TRBJ2-5; perhaps TRBD2 as D (6 bases). CDR3 length equals 13 residues. Looked up from germline, CDR1 is LNHNV and CDR2 is YYDKDF (reference sequence). V was clipped by 7 bases and J by 3 bases, with 12 bases between them. The CDR3 sequence: CATMAGPEETQYF. As DNA, the CDR3 is TGTGCCACCATGGCGGGGCCCGAAGAGACCCAGTACTTC.

The rearrangement uses TRBV7-3 and TRBJ1-1, with TRBD1 as a possible D gene (5 bases). V was pared by 3 bases and J by 1 base, with 15 bases between. In germline, CDR1 is SGHTA, CDR2 FQGTGA. This CDR3 spans 16 amino acids. CDR3 bases: TGTGCCAGCAGCTTGTTCTCGTTCAGGGAGAACACTGAAGCTTTCTTT. The encoded protein is CASSLFSFRENTEAFF.

The V gene is TRBV11-2, the J gene TRBJ1-2; TRBD1 is a possible D gene (6 bases). This CDR3 has 19 amino acids. Germline CDR1 reads SGHAT; CDR2 reads FQNNGV. Deletions cut 5 bases from V and 2 bases from J, with 27 bases between. In nucleotides, the CDR3 is TGTGCCAGCAGCCAGCGTTTTGGGGGGCGGGGGTCCGTGAACTATGGCTACACCTTC. Amino acids: CASSQRFGGRGSVNYGYTF.

This clone came up once. The rearrangement links TRBV4-2 to TRBJ2-4, with TRBD2 identical over 9 bases. CDR3 length: 18 amino acids. V shed 8 bases and J 0 bases; nucleotides not matched to a gene: 14. The germline V gene encodes CDR1 LGHNA and CDR2 YNFKEQ. Here the CDR3 reads CASGVLHGGGVAKNIQYF. CDR3 coding DNA: TGTGCCAGCGGGGTTCTCCACGGCGGGGGGGTAGCCAAAAACATTCAGTACTTC.

V and J are TRBV4-1 and TRBJ2-1; 8 bases line up with TRBD2. Looked up from germline, CDR1 is MGHRA and CDR2 is YSYEKL. J lost 10 bases, V lost 3 bases, and 11 bases had no gene match. This CDR3 comprises 15 residues. CDR3: CASSQNTGGGREQFF. The CDR3 DNA sequence: TGCGCCAGCAGCCAGAATACCGGGGGGGGGAGGGAGCAGTTCTTC.

V and J are TRBV29-1 and TRBJ2-1, with D possibly TRBD1 on 5 matching bases. The V end lost 4 bases, the J end lost 6 bases, and 7 bases lay between the germline ends. CDR3 length: 11 residues. Germline V CDR1 and CDR2: SQVTM, ANQGSEA. CDR3 loop: CSVAGSNEQFF. CDR3 in DNA: TGCAGCGTTGCAGGGTCCAATGAGCAGTTCTTC.

This chain uses TRBV9 with TRBJ2-5; D is perhaps TRBD1 (6 bases). This CDR3 spans 14 amino acids. Germline assignment: CDR1 SGDLS and CDR2 YYNGEE. Trimming removed 4 bases from V and 2 bases from J, with 12 bases in between. The CDR3 coding sequence is TGTGCCAGCAGCCTACAGGGTTTACAAGAGACCCAGTACTTC. Translated, it gives CASSLQGLQETQYF.

The chain joins TRBV28 to TRBJ1-3, with D unclear. The V end lost 5 bases, the J end lost 3 bases, and 14 bases lay between the germline ends. CDR1 is MDHEN, CDR2 SYDVKM, per germline. CDR3 length: 15 amino acids. DNA for the CDR3: TGTGCCAGCAGTGCGGGATTTAGGCGTGGAAACACCATATATTTT. Amino acid sequence: CASSAGFRRGNTIYF.

The V and J genes are TRBV7-9 and TRBJ2-7; TRBD1 aligns across 9 bases. The CDR3 contains 15 residues. The V and J ends lost 4 bases and 2 bases, in that order; junction bases with no gene match: 6. Germline values: CDR1 SEHNR, CDR2 FQNEAQ (reference sequence). The CDR3 loop is CASSSRDRDPYEQYF. DNA of the CDR3: TGTGCCAGCAGCTCCCGGGACAGGGATCCCTACGAGCAGTACTTC.

This clone has a single count. The V call is TRBV19, the J call TRBJ1-1, with 7 bases matching TRBD1. The CDR3 is made up of 15 amino acids. V lost 3 bases and J lost 4; bases outside the gene matches: 8. Looked up from germline, CDR1 is LNHDA and CDR2 is SQIVND (reference sequence). CDR3 sequence reads: CASSMTGTAGTEAFF. The CDR3 DNA reads as TGTGCCAGTAGTATGACAGGGACAGCCGGCACTGAAGCTTTCTTT.

The chain carries TRBV28 and TRBJ1-2; 7 bases line up with TRBD1. The CDR3 is 13 amino acids. Per germline, CDR1 MDHEN and CDR2 SYDVKM. Trimming took 1 base from V and 10 from J; bases not matched to a gene: 6. The CDR3 sequence is CASSLSRQGAYTF. CDR3 bases: TGTGCCAGCAGTTTATCCCGACAGGGAGCCTACACCTTC.